This TCR beta chain originates from a study of blood T cell repertoires in COVID-19 (TCRdb year 2020). Regarding the complete study: Samples covering the acute and convalescent phases of COVID-19 were provided by collaborators in the United States, Italy and Spain. The repertoires were released in a freely available public database meant as a resource for research on the immune response to SARS-CoV-2. The material from the prospective study consisted of cDNA or gDNA derived from T cells, B-cell-depleted T cells, or PBMCs. HLA class I and class II types, where available, came from metadata supplied by the sample provider rather than from assay-based typing. Nearly every sample came with metadata listing a de-identified subject ID, COVID-19 status, age in years and sex. The dataset comprised deeply sampled blood TCRbeta repertoires from subjects exposed to, actively infected with, or recovered from COVID-19. Samples were obtained from the ongoing ImmuneRACE study (first 160 participants) and from 950 to 1,500 subjects provided by 6 global collaborators. The study at large found these results: Clinical and demographic metadata were provided uncurated, with the amount varying by source and participant.

TCRbeta CDR3 regions were amplified from genomic DNA using the immunoSEQ Assay, a bias-controlled multiplex PCR. Regarding the original processing steps: Within the assay, amplification of reference gene primers was used to estimate how many nucleated cells each sample contained. To quantify the absolute abundance of each unique TCRbeta CDR3 rearrangement, sequence reads were collapsed and filtered. Productive Simpson clonality was computed per sample as the square root of Simpson's diversity index over productive rearrangements. Entries here come from immuneACCESS through TCRdb and include only in-frame sequences with V and J called. Some clones fail to appear in such tables; in the studies checked, an unresolved V gene covers under half of the shortfall, and the cause of the remainder is unknown. The V and J calls and clone size come from that table; D and trimming were worked out from the DNA. In this sample the table shows 400,000 to 500,000 clones, around 86% of which occur a single time. The ten largest make up over 1.1% of the sample.

Collaborating institutions collected whole blood in K2EDTA tubes following their own protocols. For TCRbeta analysis, collaborators shipped samples as frozen whole blood, isolated PBMCs, or DNA extracted from either of those sample types. From V the trimming removes 0 bases and from J it removes 3 bases, while the gene matches leave 6 bases of the junction unaccounted for. The germline V gene encodes CDR1 SGDLS and CDR2 YYNGEE. The CDR3, cysteine through phenylalanine, is 17 amino acids long. CDR3 DNA is the only sequence kept; it has 51 bases, read in frame from the first base. As to this clone: Its binding antigen is unknown. No qualities accompany the bases; no much larger clone lies one base away.

This receptor was taken from a woman between 25 and 40 years old with active or convalescent COVID-19. The sequence links TRBV9 to TRBJ2-3, with 11 junctional bases fitting TRBD1. The specimen sequenced was peripheral blood. The DNA sequence is TGTGCCAGCAGCGTAGACCCGGGACAGGGGGTGACAGATACGCAGTATTTT. This is translated as CASSVDPGQGVTDTQYF.